A single sample is the source of the 13 T cell receptor beta chains below, sequenced in a study of shared clonotypes between healthy human individuals. Here immunoSEQ multiplex PCR was the method, and the copy in TCRdb shows in-frame clones only, minus some. This table holds a few million clones, 90% to 96% found once. Sample: naive CD4+ T cells sorted from blood. Stated subset: CD45RA+ positively selected. The receptors were gathered from a man between 18 and 29 years old in good health.

This clone is a singleton in its sample. The chain carries TRBV10-3 and TRBJ1-1; TRBD1 might be the D (5 bases). V lost 2 bases to trimming and J lost 7 bases, with 8 bases between them. Germline loops: CDR1 ENHRY, CDR2 SYGVKD. CDR3 length equals 12 residues. CDR3 in DNA: TGTGCCATCAGTGAGCCTCAGGGTGAAGCTTTCTTT. Protein product: CAISEPQGEAFF.

The rearrangement uses TRBV28 and TRBJ2-6; either TRBD1 or TRBD2 may supply D (6 bases each). V was pared by 2 bases and J by 2 bases, with 7 bases between. Germline CDR1 MDHEN, CDR2 SYDVKM. The CDR3 runs to 15 residues. DNA of the CDR3: TGTGCCAGCAGTTTACGGGGGCCTGGGGCCAACGTCCTGACTTTC. Its protein is CASSLRGPGANVLTF.

V is TRBV5-1 and J is TRBJ1-2; 7 positions agree with TRBD1. CDR1 and CDR2 (germline): SGHRS, YFSETQ. The CDR3 has 14 amino acids. V trimming: 6 bases; J trimming: 2 bases; junction bases outside the gene matches: 7. The DNA for the CDR3 is TGCGCCAGCAACCCCGACAGGGCAAACTATGGCTACACCTTC. This sequence encodes CASNPDRANYGYTF.

The rearrangement joins TRBV5-1 to TRBJ2-3; D is possibly TRBD2 (5 bases). V gave up 2 bases and J gave up 2 bases, with 12 bases separating them. The CDR3 extends over 15 amino acids. CDR1 and CDR2 from the germline V gene are SGHRS and YFSETQ. CDR3 loop: CASSFSTRNTDTQYF. The CDR3 DNA follows: TGCGCCAGCAGCTTCTCAACTAGGAACACAGATACGCAGTATTTT.

The chain joins TRBV9 to TRBJ1-4; the match to TRBD1 covers 9 bases. The CDR3 totals 16 residues. Trimming took 3 bases from V and 7 from J; bases not matched to a gene: 10. Germline assignment: CDR1 SGDLS and CDR2 YYNGEE. As DNA, the CDR3 is TGTGCCAGCAGCGATGACAGGGGGAAGTTTGGTGAAAAACTGTTTTTT. Its protein product is CASSDDRGKFGEKLFF. The complete variable domain, with remaining parts taken from reference TRBV9 and TRBJ1-4, reads DSGVTQTPKHLITATGQRVTLRCSPRSGDLSVYWYQQSLDQGLQFLIQYYNGEERAKGNILERFSAQQFPDLHSELNLSSLELGDSALYFCASSDDRGKFGEKLFFGSGTQLSVL.

The chain has TRBV7-9 and TRBJ1-4; D is uncertain. V dropped 3 bases and J dropped 8 bases, with 13 bases sitting between them. The CDR3 runs to 14 residues. The germline V gene encodes CDR1 SEHNR and CDR2 FQNEAQ (reference sequence). CDR3 protein: CASSFSEVGEKLFF. DNA for the CDR3: TGTGCCAGCAGCTTTTCTGAAGTAGGGGAAAAACTGTTTTTT.

With respect to this clone: Different DNA sequences within this sample yield the same CDR3. The genes are TRBV30 and TRBJ2-1; D is undetermined. Germline V lookup: CDR1 GTSNPN, CDR2 SVGIG (reference sequence). The CDR3 has 12 amino acids. Trimming cost V 0 bases and J 7 bases, with 7 bases left between them. CDR3: CAWSVLRNEQFF. In DNA, the CDR3 is TGTGCCTGGAGTGTACTACGGAATGAGCAGTTCTTC.

The chain carries TRBV11-2 and TRBJ2-5, with TRBD2 matching over 12 bases. Trimming took 5 bases from V and 5 from J; bases not matched to a gene: 9. The CDR3 runs 16 residues. The germline gives CDR1 SGHAT, CDR2 FQNNGV. The CDR3 loop reads CASSAQLAGGRETQYF. The CDR3 nucleotides are TGTGCCAGCAGCGCACAACTAGCGGGAGGCCGGGAGACCCAGTACTTC. Full variable domain (remainder filled in from reference TRBV11-2 and TRBJ2-5): EAGVAQSPRYKIIEKRQSVAFWCNPISGHATLYWYQQILGQGPKLLIQFQNNGVVDDSQLPKDRFSAERLKGVDSTLKIQPAKLEDSAVYLCASSAQLAGGRETQYFGPGTRLLVL.

This clone was detected once. This chain uses TRBV6-6 with TRBJ1-4; the D is unclear. CDR1 is MNHNY, CDR2 SVGAGI, per germline (reference sequence). The V and J ends lost 6 bases and 3 bases respectively, with 11 bases between them. CDR3 length equals 14 residues. CDR3: CASSQPSANEKLFF. In DNA, the CDR3 is TGTGCCAGCAGCCAACCCTCAGCTAATGAAAAACTGTTTTTT.

The V and J genes are TRBV29-1 and TRBJ2-1, with a weak D call TRBD2 (5 bases). The CDR3 is made up of 11 amino acids. CDR1 is SQVTM and CDR2 is ANQGSEA in the germline V gene. The V end was cut by 4 bases, the J end by 6 bases, with 7 bases between. The CDR3 region has the DNA TGCAGCGTTGCTCGGGGCAATGAGCAGTTCTTC. The encoded protein is CSVARGNEQFF.

This rearrangement joins TRBV28 to TRBJ1-5; no definite D call. Germline CDR1 reads MDHEN; CDR2 reads SYDVKM. Trimming pared 7 bases from V and 5 bases from J, leaving 9 bases between. The CDR3 covers 12 residues. CDR3: CASTLGDQPQHF. The DNA for the CDR3 is TGTGCCAGCACCCTCGGGGATCAGCCCCAGCATTTT.

This clone came up once. The rearrangement links TRBV30 to TRBJ1-6; D unclear. The germline CDR1 and CDR2 sequences are GTSNPN and SVGIG (reference sequence). The CDR3 covers 12 residues. Trimming removed 4 bases from V and 13 bases from J, with 14 bases in between. The CDR3 sequence: CAWMINEGPLHF. The CDR3 region has the DNA TGTGCCTGGATGATTAACGAGGGCCCCCTCCACTTT.

The V gene is TRBV7-9, the J gene TRBJ2-3; a possible D gene is TRBD1 (5 bases). Trimming took off 3 bases at V and 2 bases at J, with 12 bases between the two ends. CDR1 and CDR2 from the germline V gene are SEHNR and FQNEAQ (reference sequence). This CDR3 comprises 15 residues. The CDR3 is CASSFGQANTDTQYF. CDR3 coding DNA: TGTGCCAGCAGCTTCGGACAAGCTAACACAGATACGCAGTATTTT.